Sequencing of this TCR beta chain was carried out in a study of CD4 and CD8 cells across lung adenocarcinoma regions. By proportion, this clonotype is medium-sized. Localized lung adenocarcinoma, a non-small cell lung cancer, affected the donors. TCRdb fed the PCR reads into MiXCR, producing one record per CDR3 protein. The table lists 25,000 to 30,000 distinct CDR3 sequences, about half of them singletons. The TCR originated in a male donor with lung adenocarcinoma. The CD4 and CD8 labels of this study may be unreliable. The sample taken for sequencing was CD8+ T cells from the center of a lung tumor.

The CDR3 nucleotides are TGTGCCAGCAGTCCCCAGGGGGCAAATGGCTACACCTTC. Residues: CASSPQGANGYTF. The V gene is TRBV27, the J gene TRBJ1-2; 8 nucleotides agree with TRBD1. This CDR3 is 13 amino acids long. From germline, CDR1 is MNHEY and CDR2 SMNVEV (reference sequence). The ends lost 5 bases at V and 6 bases at J; junction bases unmatched: 5.